The present entry profiles one T cell receptor (beta chain) with its context. Its antigen remains unknown. Trimming removed 0 bases at V and 6 bases at J, with 13 bases between. CDR3 length: 15 amino acids. Germline lookup yields CDR1 SGHRS and CDR2 YFSETQ. The entry originates in a study of identifying expanded T cells in peripheral blood. Study-level points and caveats: About 1.2 clones differed between technical replicates, versus approximately 16 and 20 over time.

Generated by immunoSEQ multiplex PCR, the TCRdb table keeps only in-frame clones and is missing some. Of some 93,000 clones listed, roughly 86% are singletons. Collection occurred without any documented infections or immune events in donors. The source is a person between 18 and 69 years old in good health. Sequenced: blood. The chain recombines TRBV5-1 with TRBJ1-5; the D gene is possibly TRBD1 (5 bases). This CDR3 reads CASSLDKGRTQPQHF. The CDR3 DNA reads as TGCGCCAGCAGCTTGGACAAGGGGAGGACTCAGCCCCAGCATTTT.